This T cell receptor (beta chain) comes out of a study of CD4+ T cells in melanoma. General study points: Diverse differentiation states were reported for melanoma neoantigen-specific CD4+ T cells. CD8+ T cell, macrophage and B cell function reportedly correlated with neoantigen-specific CD4+ T cells.

This table comes from immunoSEQ multiplex PCR, and its TCRdb copy is limited to in-frame clones, with some not included. Of 14,000 to 15,000 clones listed, under 80% are singletons. The V and J ends lost 4 bases and 0 bases, in that order; junction bases with no gene match: 11. The germline V gene has CDR1 SGHNT and CDR2 YYREEE (reference sequence). The CDR3 is made up of 17 amino acids. Regarding this clone: No antigen is known for it.

The sequenced sample was cells from a culture (not recorded whether cultured in vitro). This chain uses TRBV5-4 with TRBJ2-3, with 7 bases identical to TRBD1. This clonotype originated in a human donor with melanoma. The CDR3 loop reads CASSRGQPSTSTDTQYF. The CDR3 nucleotides read TGTGCCAGCAGCCGGGGACAGCCCTCCACTAGCACAGATACGCAGTATTTT. The variable domain in full, with the rest retrieved from reference TRBV5-4 and TRBJ2-3, is ETGVTQSPTHLIKTRGQQVTLRCSSQSGHNTVSWYQQALGQGPQFIFQYYREEENGRGNFPPRFSGLQFPNYSSELNVNALELDDSALYLCASSRGQPSTSTDTQYFGPGTRLTVL.